The 6 T cell receptor beta chains in this list originate from one sample, sequenced in a study of shared clonotypes between healthy human individuals. The naive CD8 population came from CD45RO-negative cells selected for CCR7, without terminally differentiated effector memory CD45RA+ cells. Sequencing was performed with immunoSEQ multiplex PCR; in TCRdb, only in-frame clones are kept and a portion is missing. Of under 1 million clones in the sample, roughly 96% were seen once. The specimen sequenced was naive CD8+ T cells sorted from blood. The receptors derive from a man aged 25-45 years in good health.

The gene calls are TRBV27 and TRBJ2-7; tentatively, D is TRBD2 (5 bases). The CDR3 sequence is 13 residues long. Germline V gives CDR1 MNHEY, CDR2 SMNVEV (reference sequence). Trimming left V 6 bases short and J 3 bases short, with 12 bases between. Here the CDR3 reads CASSLDGNYEQYF. The CDR3 DNA is TGTGCCAGCAGCCTAGACGGGAACTACGAGCAGTACTTC.

This chain joins TRBV7-2 and TRBJ1-4, with no clear D. Deletions cut 1 base from V and 5 bases from J, with 20 bases between. Germline assignment: CDR1 SGHTA and CDR2 FQGNSA. The CDR3 sequence is 18 residues long. The CDR3 loop reads CASSLGAADPLLNEKLFF. CDR3 sequence (DNA): TGTGCCAGCAGCTTAGGCGCTGCAGACCCCCTACTAAATGAAAAACTGTTTTTT.

A single count supports this clone. The chain employs TRBV7-9 and TRBJ1-1; D remains unclear. CDR3 length equals 15 residues. Germline values: CDR1 SEHNR, CDR2 FQNEAQ (reference sequence). V was pared by 4 bases and J by 0 bases, with 12 bases between. CDR3 loop: CASSSPIGVNTEAFF. The CDR3 coding sequence is TGTGCCAGCAGCTCCCCCATTGGGGTGAACACTGAAGCTTTCTTT.

This rearrangement joins TRBV19 to TRBJ2-3; a weak D match, TRBD2 (6 bases). V gave up 4 bases and J gave up 2 bases, with 13 bases separating them. This CDR3 comprises 15 residues. Germline V lookup: CDR1 LNHDA, CDR2 SQIVND (reference sequence). This chain's CDR3 is CASSNRRDHTDTQYF. DNA for the CDR3: TGTGCCAGTAGTAATCGGCGGGACCACACAGATACGCAGTATTTT.

The chain combines TRBV5-1 with TRBJ2-7; D gene uncertain. Germline V gene sequence: CDR1 SGHRS, CDR2 YFSETQ. The germline V and J ends were trimmed by 0 bases and 5 bases, with 9 bases remaining between them. CDR3 length: 13 amino acids. The CDR3 DNA sequence: TGCGCCAGCAGCTTGGGGTTAAGTAACGAGCAGTACTTC. This translates into CASSLGLSNEQYF.

The chain carries TRBV5-1 and TRBJ2-7; tentatively, D is TRBD1 or TRBD2 (5 bases each). The CDR3 is made up of 14 amino acids. V lost 0 bases and J 5 bases, leaving 12 bases between the germline ends. Germline loops: CDR1 SGHRS, CDR2 YFSETQ. CDR3 coding DNA: TGCGCCAGCAGCTTGGAGGGGAGTTGGGACGAGCAGTACTTC. Protein sequence: CASSLEGSWDEQYF.